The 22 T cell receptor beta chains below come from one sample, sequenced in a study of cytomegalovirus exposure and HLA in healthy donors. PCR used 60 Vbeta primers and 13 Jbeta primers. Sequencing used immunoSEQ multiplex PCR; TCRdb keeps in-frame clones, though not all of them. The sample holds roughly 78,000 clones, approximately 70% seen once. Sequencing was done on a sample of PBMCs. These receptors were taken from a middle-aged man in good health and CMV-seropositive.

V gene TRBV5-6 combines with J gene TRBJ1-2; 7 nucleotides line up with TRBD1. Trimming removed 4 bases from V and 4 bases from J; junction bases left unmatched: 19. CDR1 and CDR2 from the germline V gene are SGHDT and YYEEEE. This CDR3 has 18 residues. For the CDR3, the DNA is TGTGCCAGCAGCGGCCCTAGGGGGACAGACACTTCCGTCTATGGCTACACCTTC. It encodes CASSGPRGTDTSVYGYTF.

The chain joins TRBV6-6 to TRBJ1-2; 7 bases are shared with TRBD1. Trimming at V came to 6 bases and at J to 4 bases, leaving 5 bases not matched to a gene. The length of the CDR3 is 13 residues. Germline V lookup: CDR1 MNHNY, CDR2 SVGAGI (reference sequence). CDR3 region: CASSTTGVYGYTF. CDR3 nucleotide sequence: TGTGCCAGCAGCACTACAGGGGTCTATGGCTACACCTTC.

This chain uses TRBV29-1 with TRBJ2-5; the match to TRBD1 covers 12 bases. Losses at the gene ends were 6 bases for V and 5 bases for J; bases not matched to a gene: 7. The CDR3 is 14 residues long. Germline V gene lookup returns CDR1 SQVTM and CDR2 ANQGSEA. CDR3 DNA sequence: TGCAGCGTCAGGGGACAGGGGGCTTTGGAGACCCAGTACTTC. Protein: CSVRGQGALETQYF.

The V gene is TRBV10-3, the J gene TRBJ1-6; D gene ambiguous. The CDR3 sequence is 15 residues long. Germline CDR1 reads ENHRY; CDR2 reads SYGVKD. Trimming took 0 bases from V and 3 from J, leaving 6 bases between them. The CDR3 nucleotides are TGTGCCATCAGTGAGTCGGCAGGCTATAATTCACCCCTCCACTTT. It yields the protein CAISESAGYNSPLHF.

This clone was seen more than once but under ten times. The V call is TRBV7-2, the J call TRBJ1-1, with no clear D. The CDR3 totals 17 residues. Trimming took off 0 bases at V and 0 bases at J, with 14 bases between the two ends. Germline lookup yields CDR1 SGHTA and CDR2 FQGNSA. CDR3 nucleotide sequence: TGTGCCAGCAGCTTAGCGGCGACCGGCGGTTTGAACACTGAAGCTTTCTTT. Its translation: CASSLAATGGLNTEAFF.

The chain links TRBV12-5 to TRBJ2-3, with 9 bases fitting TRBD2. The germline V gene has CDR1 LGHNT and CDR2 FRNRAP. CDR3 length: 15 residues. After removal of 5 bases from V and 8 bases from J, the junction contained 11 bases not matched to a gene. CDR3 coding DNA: TGTGCTAGTGGTGGAAAGGGACTAGCCCTCGTTACGCAGTATTTT. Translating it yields CASGGKGLALVTQYF.

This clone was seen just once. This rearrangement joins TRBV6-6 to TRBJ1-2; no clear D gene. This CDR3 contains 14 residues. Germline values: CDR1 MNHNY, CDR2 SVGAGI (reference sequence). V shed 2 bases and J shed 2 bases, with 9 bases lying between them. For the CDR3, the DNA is TGTGCCAGCAGTTACCGCGGACTAAACTATGGCTACACCTTC. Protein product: CASSYRGLNYGYTF.

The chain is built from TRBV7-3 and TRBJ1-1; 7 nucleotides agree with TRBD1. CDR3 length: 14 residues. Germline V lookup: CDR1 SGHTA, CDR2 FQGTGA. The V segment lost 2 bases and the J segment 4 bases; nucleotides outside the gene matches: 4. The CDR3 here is CASSLGAGGTEAFF. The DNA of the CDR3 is TGTGCCAGCAGCTTAGGGGCAGGGGGCACTGAAGCTTTCTTT.

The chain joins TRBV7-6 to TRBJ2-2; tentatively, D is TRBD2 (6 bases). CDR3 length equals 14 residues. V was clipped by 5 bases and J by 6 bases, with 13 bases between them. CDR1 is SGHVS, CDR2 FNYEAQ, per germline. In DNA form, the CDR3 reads TGTGCCAGCAGCCCACTAGCTGCGGCCGGGGAGCTGTTTTTT. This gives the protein CASSPLAAAGELFF.

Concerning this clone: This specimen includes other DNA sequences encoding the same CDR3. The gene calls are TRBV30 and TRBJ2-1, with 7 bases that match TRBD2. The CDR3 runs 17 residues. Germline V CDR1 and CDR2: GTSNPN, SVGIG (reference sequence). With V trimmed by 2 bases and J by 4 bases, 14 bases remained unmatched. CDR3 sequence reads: CAWSPPPPGGSYNEQFF. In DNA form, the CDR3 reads TGTGCCTGGAGTCCTCCCCCCCCGGGGGGAAGTTACAATGAGCAGTTCTTC.

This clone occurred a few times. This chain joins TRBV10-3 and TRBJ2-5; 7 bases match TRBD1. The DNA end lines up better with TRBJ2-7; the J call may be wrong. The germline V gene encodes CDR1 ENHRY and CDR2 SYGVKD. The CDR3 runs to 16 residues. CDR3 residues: CAISEEDRNPSYEQYF. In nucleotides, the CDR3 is TGTGCCATCAGTGAGGAGGACAGGAACCCATCCTACGAGCAGTACTTC.

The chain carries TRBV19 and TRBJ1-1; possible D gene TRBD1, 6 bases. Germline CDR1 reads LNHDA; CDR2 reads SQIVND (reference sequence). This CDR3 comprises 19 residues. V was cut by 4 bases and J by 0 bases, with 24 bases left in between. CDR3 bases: TGTGCCAGTAGTAACGCATGGGAGGGGGGCCTTGTAGTGAACACTGAAGCTTTCTTT. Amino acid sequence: CASSNAWEGGLVVNTEAFF.

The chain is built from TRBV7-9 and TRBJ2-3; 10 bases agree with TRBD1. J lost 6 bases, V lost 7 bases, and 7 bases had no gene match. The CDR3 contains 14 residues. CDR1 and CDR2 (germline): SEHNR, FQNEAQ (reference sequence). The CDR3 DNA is TGTGCCAGCACCTTGGGACAGGGGATGGATACGCAGTATTTT. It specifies CASTLGQGMDTQYF.

The CDR3 is CASSGTGGTYEQYF. In DNA, the CDR3 is TGTGCCAGCAGTGGGACAGGGGGAACCTACGAGCAGTACTTC. This chain connects TRBV25-1 to TRBJ2-7; 10 nucleotides align to TRBD1. Germline-derived CDR1 and CDR2 are MGHDK and SYGVNS. The CDR3 sequence is 14 residues long. Unmatched junction bases numbered 2, after V lost 4 bases and J lost 2 bases.

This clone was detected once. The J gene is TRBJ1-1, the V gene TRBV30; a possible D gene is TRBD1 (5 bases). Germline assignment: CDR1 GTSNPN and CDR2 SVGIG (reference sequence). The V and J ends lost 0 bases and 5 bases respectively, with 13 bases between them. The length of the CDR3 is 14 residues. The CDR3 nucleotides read TGTGCCTGGAGTGTACAAGGGGCTTGGACTGAAGCTTTCTTT. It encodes CAWSVQGAWTEAFF.

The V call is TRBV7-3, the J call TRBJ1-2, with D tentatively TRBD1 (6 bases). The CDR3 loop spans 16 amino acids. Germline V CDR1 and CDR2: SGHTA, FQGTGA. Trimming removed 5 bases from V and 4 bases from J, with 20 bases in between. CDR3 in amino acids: CASSPGTLRGGYGYTF. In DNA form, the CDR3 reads TGTGCCAGCAGCCCCGGGACACTTCGGGGTGGCTATGGCTACACCTTC.

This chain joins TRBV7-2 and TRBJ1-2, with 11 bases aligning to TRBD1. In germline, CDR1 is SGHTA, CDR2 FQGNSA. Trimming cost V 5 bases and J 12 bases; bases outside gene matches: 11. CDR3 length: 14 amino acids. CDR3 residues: CASSAGTGGVGNTF. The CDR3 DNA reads TGTGCCAGCAGCGCCGGGACAGGGGGGGTTGGAAACACCTTC.

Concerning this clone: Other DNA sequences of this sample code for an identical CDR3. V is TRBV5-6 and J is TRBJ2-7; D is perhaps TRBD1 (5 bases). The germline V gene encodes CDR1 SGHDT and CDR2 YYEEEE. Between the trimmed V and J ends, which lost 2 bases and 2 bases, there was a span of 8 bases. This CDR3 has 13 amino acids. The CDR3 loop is CASSFQGPYEQYF. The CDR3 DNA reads TGTGCCAGCAGCTTCCAGGGCCCCTACGAGCAGTACTTC.

The CDR3 bases are TGTGCCAGCAGCTACGGACAGGGTGGTAATCAGCCCCAGCATTTT. Its protein product is CASSYGQGGNQPQHF. The rearrangement uses TRBV9 and TRBJ1-5, with 8 nucleotides matching TRBD1. Trimming removed 4 bases from V and 4 bases from J; junction bases left unmatched: 7. This CDR3 spans 15 amino acids. Germline V lookup: CDR1 SGDLS, CDR2 YYNGEE.

CDR3 residues: CASSPLRVLAKNIQYF. The CDR3 nucleotides read TGTGCCAGCAGCCCCCTCAGGGTTCTAGCCAAAAACATTCAGTACTTC. This sequence joins TRBV7-8 and TRBJ2-4, with a weak D call TRBD1 (5 bases). The CDR3 runs to 16 residues. The V end was cut by 5 bases, the J end by 0 bases, with 14 bases between. Germline V gene lookup returns CDR1 SGHVS and CDR2 FQNEAQ.

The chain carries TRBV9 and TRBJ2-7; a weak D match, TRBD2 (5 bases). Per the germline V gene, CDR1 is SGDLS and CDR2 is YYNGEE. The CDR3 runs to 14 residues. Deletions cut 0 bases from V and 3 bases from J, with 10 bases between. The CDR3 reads CASSVGTQLYEQYF. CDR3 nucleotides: TGTGCCAGCAGCGTAGGGACTCAGCTCTACGAGCAGTACTTC. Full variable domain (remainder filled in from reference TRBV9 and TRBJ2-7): DSGVTQTPKHLITATGQRVTLRCSPRSGDLSVYWYQQSLDQGLQFLIQYYNGEERAKGNILERFSAQQFPDLHSELNLSSLELGDSALYFCASSVGTQLYEQYFGPGTRLTVT.

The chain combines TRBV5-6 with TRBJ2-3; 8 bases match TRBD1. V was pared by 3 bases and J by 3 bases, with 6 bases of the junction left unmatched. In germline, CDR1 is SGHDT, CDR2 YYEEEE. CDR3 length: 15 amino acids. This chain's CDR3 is CASSSDRGNTDTQYF. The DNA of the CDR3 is TGTGCCAGCAGCTCCGACAGGGGCAATACAGATACGCAGTATTTT.